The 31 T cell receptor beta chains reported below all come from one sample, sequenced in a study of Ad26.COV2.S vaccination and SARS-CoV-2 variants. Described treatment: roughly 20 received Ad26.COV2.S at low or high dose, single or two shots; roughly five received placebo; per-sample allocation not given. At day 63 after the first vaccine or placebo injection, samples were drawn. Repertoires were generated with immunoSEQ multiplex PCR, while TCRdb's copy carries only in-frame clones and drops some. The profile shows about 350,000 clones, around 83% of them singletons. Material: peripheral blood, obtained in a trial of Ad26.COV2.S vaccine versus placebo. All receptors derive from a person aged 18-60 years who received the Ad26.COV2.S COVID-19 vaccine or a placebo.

CDR3 DNA sequence: TGTGCCAGCAGTGCCGCTCCTGCGGGGGTCGGGGCTTTCTTT. Protein: CASSAAPAGVGAFF. The gene calls are TRBV2 and TRBJ1-1, with D perhaps TRBD1 (5 bases). The V gene's germline CDR1 is SNHLY and CDR2 FYNNEI. With 4 bases removed from V and 11 bases from J, the gap between germline ends came to 20 bases. The CDR3 length is 14 residues.

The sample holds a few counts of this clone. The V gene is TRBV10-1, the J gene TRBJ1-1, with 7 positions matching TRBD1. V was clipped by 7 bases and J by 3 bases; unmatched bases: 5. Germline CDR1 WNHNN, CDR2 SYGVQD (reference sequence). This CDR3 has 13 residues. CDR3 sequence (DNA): TGCGCCAGCAAACGACAGGGTGACACTGAAGCTTTCTTT. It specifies CASKRQGDTEAFF.

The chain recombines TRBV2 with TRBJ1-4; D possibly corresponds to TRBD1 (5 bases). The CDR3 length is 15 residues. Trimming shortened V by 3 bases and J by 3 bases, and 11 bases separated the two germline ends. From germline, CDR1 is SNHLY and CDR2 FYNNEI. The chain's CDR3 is CASSEMGRSNEKLFF. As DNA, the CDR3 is TGTGCCAGCAGTGAGATGGGGCGTTCTAATGAAAAACTGTTTTTT.

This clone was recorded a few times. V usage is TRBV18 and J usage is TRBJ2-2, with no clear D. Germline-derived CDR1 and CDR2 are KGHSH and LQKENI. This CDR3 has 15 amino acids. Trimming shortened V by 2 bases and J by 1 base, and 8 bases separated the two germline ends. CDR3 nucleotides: TGTGCCAGCTCACCAGGGCGTCAGAACACCGGGGAGCTGTTTTTT. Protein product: CASSPGRQNTGELFF.

The CDR3: CASSFSSGSYNEQFF. Here the CDR3 DNA reads TGTGCCAGCAGCTTCTCTAGCGGCTCCTACAATGAGCAGTTCTTC. The V gene is TRBV7-9, the J gene TRBJ2-1; TRBD2 agrees at 7 bases. CDR3 length: 15 residues. Trimming cost V 3 bases and J 0 bases; bases outside gene matches: 2. Germline V gives CDR1 SEHNR, CDR2 FQNEAQ (reference sequence).

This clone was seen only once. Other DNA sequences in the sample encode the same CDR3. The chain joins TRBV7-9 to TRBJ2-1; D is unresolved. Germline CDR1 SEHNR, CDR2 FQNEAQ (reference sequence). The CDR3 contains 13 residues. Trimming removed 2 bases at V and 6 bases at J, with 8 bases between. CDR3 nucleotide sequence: TGTGCCAGCAGCTTAACGCTAGGCAATGAGCAGTTCTTC. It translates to CASSLTLGNEQFF.

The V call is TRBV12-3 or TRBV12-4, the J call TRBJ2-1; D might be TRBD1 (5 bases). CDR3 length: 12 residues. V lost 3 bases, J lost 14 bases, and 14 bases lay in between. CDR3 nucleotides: TGTGCCAGCAGTTTTCACCCAGGGCGAAAGTTCTTC. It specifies CASSFHPGRKFF.

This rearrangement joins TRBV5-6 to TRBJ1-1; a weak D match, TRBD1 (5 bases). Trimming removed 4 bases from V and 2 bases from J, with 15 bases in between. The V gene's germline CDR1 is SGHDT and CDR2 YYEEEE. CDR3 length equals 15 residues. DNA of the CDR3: TGTGCCAGCAGCGTGCCGGGACGGGCTAACACTGAAGCTTTCTTT. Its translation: CASSVPGRANTEAFF.

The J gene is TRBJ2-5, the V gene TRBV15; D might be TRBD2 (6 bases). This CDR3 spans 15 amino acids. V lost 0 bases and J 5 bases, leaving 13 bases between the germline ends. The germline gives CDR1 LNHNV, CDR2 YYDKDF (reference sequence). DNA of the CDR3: TGTGCCACCAGCAGAGATGGGTCTAGCGTTGAGACCCAGTACTTC. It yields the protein CATSRDGSSVETQYF.

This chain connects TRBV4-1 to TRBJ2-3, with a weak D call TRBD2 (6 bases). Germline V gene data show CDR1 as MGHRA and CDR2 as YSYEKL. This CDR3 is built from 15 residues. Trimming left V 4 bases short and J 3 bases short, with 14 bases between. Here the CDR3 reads CASSRRASDTDTQYF. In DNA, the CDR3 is TGCGCCAGCAGCCGACGTGCTAGCGATACAGATACGCAGTATTTT.

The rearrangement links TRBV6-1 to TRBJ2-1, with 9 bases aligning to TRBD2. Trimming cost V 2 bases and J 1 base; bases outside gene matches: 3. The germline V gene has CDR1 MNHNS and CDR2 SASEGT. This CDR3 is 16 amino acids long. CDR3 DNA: TGTGCCAGCAGTGAAAGGGCGGGAGGGTCCTACAATGAGCAGTTCTTC. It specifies CASSERAGGSYNEQFF.

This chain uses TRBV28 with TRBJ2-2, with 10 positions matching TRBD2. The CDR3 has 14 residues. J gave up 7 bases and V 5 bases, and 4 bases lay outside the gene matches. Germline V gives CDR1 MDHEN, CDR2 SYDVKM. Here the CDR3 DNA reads TGTGCCAGCAGTAGCGGGGGGGCCGTCGGGGAGCTGTTTTTT. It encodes CASSSGGAVGELFF.

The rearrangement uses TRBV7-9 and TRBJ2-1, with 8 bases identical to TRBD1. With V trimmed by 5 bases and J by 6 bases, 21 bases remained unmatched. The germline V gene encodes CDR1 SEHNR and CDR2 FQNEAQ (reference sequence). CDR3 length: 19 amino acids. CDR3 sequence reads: CASSGMTGVVSMFPNEQFF. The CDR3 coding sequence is TGTGCCAGCAGCGGGATGACAGGGGTCGTTTCCATGTTTCCCAATGAGCAGTTCTTC.

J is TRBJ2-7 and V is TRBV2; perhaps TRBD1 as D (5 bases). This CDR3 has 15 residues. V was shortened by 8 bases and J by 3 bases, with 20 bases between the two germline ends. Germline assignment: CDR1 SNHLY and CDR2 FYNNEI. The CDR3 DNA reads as TGTGCCAGCTTGGTGACAGTTCCCGCTCGCTACGAGCAGTACTTC. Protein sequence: CASLVTVPARYEQYF.

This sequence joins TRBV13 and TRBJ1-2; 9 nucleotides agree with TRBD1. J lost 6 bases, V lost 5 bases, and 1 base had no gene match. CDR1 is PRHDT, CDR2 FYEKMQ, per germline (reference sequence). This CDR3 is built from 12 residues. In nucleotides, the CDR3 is TGTGCCAGCAGCCGGACAGGGGATGGCTACACCTTC. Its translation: CASSRTGDGYTF.

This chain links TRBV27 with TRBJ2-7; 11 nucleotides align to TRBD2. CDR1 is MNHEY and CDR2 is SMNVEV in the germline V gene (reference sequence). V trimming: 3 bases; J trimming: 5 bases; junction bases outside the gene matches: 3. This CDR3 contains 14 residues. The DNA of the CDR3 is TGTGCCAGCAGTTTGCTAGCGGGGGGTGACGAGCAGTACTTC. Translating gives CASSLLAGGDEQYF.

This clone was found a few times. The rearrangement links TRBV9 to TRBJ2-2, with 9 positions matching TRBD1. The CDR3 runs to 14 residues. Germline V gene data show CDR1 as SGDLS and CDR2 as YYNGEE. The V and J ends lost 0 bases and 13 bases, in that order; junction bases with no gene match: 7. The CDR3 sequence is CASSVDLGDRVLFF. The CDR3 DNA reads TGTGCCAGCAGCGTAGACCTAGGGGACAGGGTGCTGTTTTTT. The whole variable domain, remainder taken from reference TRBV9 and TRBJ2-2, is DSGVTQTPKHLITATGQRVTLRCSPRSGDLSVYWYQQSLDQGLQFLIQYYNGEERAKGNILERFSAQQFPDLHSELNLSSLELGDSALYFCASSVDLGDRVLFFGEGSRLTVL.

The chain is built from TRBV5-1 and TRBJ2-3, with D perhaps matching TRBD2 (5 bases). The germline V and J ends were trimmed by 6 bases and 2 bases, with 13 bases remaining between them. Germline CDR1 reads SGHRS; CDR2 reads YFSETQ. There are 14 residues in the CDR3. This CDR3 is CASMKERNTDTQYF. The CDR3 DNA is TGCGCCAGCATGAAGGAGCGGAACACAGATACGCAGTATTTT.

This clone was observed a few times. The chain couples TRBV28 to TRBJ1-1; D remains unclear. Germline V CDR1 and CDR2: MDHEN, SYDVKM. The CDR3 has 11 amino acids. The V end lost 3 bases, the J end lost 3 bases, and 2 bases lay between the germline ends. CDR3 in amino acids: CASSFYTEAFF. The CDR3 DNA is TGTGCCAGCAGTTTCTACACTGAAGCTTTCTTT. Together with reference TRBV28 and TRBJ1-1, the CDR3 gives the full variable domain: DVKVTQSSRYLVKRTGEKVFLECVQDMDHENMFWYRQDPGLGLRLIYFSYDVKMKEKGDIPEGYSVSREKKERFSLILESASTNQTSMYLCASSFYTEAFFGQGTRLTVV.

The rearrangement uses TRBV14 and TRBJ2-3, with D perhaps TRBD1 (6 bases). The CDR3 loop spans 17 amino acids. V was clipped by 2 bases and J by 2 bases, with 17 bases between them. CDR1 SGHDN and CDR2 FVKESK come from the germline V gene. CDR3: CASSQLSGASHTDTQYF. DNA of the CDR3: TGTGCCAGCAGCCAACTTTCAGGGGCCTCCCACACAGATACGCAGTATTTT.

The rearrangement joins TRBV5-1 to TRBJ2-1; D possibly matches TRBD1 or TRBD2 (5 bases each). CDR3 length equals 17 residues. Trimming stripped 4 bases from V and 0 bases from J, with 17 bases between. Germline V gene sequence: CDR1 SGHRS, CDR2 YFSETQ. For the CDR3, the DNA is TGCGCCAGCAGCCCTAATCCGGGACCTCTCTCCTACAATGAGCAGTTCTTC. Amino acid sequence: CASSPNPGPLSYNEQFF.

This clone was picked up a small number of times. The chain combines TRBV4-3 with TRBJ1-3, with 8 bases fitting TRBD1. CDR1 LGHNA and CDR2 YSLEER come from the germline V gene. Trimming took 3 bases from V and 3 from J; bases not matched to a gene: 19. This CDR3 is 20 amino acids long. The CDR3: CASSHMARQGRPAHGNTIYF. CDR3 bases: TGCGCCAGCAGCCACATGGCCCGACAGGGGAGGCCGGCTCATGGAAACACCATATATTTT.

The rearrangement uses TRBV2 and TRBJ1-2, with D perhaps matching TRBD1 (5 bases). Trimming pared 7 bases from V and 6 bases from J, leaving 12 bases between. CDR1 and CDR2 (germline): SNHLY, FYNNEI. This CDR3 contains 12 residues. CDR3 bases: TGTGCCAGCAACTTTCAGGGAAATGGCTACACCTTC. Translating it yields CASNFQGNGYTF.

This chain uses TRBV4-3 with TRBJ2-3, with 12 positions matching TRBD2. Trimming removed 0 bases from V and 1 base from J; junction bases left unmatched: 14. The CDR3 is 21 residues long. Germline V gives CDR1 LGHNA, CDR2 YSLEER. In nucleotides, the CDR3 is TGCGCCAGCAGCCAAGAATCAACTCTAGCGGGGGGGCATGAGGGCACAGATACGCAGTATTTT. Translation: CASSQESTLAGGHEGTDTQYF.

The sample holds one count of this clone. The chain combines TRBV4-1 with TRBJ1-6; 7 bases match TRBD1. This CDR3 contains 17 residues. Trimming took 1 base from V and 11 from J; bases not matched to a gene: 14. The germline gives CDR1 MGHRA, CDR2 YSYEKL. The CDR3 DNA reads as TGCGCCAGCAGCCAAGGGGAGAGGAGGCAGGGGGAAGCACCCCTCCACTTT. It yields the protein CASSQGERRQGEAPLHF.

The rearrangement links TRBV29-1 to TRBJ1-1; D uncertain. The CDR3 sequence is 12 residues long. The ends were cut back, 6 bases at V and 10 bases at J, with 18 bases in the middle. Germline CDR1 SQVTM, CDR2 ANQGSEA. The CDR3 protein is CSVISPGDAAFF. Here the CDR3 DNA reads TGCAGCGTAATATCCCCCGGCGATGCAGCTTTCTTT.

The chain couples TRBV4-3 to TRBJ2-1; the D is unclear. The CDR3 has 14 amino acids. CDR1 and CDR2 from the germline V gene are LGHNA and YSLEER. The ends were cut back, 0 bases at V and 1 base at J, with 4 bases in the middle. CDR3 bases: TGCGCCAGCAGCCAAGATAGATCCTACAATGAGCAGTTCTTC. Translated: CASSQDRSYNEQFF.

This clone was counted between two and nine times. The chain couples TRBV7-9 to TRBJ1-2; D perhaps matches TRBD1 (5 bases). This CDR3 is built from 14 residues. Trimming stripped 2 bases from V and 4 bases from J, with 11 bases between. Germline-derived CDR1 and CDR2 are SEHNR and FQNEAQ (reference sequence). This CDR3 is CASSLSGGAYGYTF. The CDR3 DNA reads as TGTGCCAGCAGCTTAAGTGGAGGGGCCTATGGCTACACCTTC.

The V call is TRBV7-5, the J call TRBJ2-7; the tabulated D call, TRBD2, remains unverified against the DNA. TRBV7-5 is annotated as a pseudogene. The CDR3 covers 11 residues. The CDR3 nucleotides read TGTAGGGGGACTAGCGTCTACGAGCAGTACTTC. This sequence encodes CRGTSVYEQYF.

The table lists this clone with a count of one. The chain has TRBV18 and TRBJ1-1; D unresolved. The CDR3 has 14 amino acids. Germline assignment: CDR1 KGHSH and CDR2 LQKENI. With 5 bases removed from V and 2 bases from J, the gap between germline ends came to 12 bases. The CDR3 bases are TGTGCCAGCTCAGAGATTGCGGGAAACACTGAAGCTTTCTTT. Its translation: CASSEIAGNTEAFF.

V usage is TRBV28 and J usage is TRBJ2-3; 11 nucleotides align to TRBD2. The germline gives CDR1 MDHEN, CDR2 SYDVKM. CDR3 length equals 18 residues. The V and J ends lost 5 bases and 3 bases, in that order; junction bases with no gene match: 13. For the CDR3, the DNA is TGTGCCAGCAGTACATACACACTGACTAGCGGGAAAACAGATACGCAGTATTTT. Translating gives CASSTYTLTSGKTDTQYF. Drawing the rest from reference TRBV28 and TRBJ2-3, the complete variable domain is DVKVTQSSRYLVKRTGEKVFLECVQDMDHENMFWYRQDPGLGLRLIYFSYDVKMKEKGDIPEGYSVSREKKERFSLILESASTNQTSMYLCASSTYTLTSGKTDTQYFGPGTRLTVL.